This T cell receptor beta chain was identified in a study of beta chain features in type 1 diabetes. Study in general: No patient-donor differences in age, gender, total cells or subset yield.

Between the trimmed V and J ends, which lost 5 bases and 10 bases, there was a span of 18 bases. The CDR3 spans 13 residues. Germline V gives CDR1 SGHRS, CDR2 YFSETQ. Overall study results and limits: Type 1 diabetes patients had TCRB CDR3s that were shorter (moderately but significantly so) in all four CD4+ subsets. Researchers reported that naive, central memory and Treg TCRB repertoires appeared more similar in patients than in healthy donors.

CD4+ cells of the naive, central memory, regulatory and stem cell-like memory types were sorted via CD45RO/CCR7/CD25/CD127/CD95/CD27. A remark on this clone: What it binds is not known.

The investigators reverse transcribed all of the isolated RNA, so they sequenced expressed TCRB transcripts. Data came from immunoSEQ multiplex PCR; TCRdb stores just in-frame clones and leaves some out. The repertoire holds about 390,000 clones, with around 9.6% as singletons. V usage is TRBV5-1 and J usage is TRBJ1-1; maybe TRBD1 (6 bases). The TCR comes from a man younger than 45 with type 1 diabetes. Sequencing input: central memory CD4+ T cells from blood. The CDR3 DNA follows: TGCGCCAGCAGTCACGACAGGTCCCGTCGAGCTTTCTTT. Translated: CASSHDRSRRAFF.